What follows describes a single T cell receptor beta chain. This record comes from a study of blood T cell repertoires in COVID-19. Overall study: Sites across the United States, Italy and Spain contributed samples from acute and convalescent COVID-19. T cells, B-cell-depleted T cells, or PBMCs provided the cDNA or gDNA that served as material.

Authors' analysis steps: Reference gene primers were amplified, and this amplification served to estimate nucleated cell counts. Using immunoSEQ multiplex PCR, the repertoire was profiled, and TCRdb retains in-frame clones only, with some absent. That table supplies the V and J calls and clone size; D and trimming were determined from the DNA. This sample carries about 100,000 clones, approximately 87% of them seen once, and the ten largest clones take about 16%. This CDR3 region has 11 residues. V lost 8 bases, J lost 1 base, and 8 bases lay in between. Germline CDR1 reads GTSNPN; CDR2 reads SVGIG (reference sequence).

Sequencing was carried out using peripheral blood. The chain joins TRBV30 to TRBJ1-1; D is unresolved. This clonotype was sampled from a man aged 50 to 60 with acute or convalescent COVID-19. CDR3 sequence: CAVDSNTEAFF. The DNA for the CDR3 is TGTGCCGTCGACTCGAACACTGAAGCTTTCTTT.